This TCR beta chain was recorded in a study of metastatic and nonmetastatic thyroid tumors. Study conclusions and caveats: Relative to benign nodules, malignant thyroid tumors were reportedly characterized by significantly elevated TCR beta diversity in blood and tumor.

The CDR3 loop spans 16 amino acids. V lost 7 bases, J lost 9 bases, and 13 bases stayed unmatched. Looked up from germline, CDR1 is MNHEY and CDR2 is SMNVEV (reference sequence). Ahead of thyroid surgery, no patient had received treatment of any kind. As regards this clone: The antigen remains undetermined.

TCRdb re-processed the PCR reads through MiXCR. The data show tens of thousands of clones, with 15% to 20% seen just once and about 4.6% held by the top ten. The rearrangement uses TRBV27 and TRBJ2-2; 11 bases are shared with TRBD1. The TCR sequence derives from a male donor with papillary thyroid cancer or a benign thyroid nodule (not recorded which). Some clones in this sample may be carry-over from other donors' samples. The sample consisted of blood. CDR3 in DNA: TGTGCCAGCACCTGGCTGGACAGGGGGCGGCAAAGGGAGCTGTTTTTT. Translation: CASTWLDRGRQRELFF.